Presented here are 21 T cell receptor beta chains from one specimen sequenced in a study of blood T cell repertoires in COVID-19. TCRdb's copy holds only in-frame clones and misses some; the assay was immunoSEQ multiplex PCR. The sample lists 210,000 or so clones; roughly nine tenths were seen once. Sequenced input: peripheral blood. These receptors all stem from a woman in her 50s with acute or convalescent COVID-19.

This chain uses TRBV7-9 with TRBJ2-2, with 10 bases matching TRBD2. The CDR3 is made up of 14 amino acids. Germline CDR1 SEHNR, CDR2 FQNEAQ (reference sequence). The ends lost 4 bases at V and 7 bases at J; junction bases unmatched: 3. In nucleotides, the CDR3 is TGTGCCAGCAGCTCGGGACTAGCGTTCGGGGAGCTGTTTTTT. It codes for CASSSGLAFGELFF.

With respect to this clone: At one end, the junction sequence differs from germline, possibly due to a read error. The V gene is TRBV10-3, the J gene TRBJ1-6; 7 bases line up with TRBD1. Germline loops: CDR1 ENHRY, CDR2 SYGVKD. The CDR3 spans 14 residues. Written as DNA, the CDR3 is TGTGCCATCAGCACGACAGGGAATAATTCACCCTTCCACTTT. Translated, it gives CAISTTGNNSPFHF.

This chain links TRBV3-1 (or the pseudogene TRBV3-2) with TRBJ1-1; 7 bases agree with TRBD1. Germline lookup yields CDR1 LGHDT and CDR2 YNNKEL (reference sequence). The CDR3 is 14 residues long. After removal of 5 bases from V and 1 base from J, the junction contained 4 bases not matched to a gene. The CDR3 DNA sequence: TGTGCCAGCAGCGTGACAGGGTGGAACACTGAAGCTTTCTTT. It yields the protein CASSVTGWNTEAFF.

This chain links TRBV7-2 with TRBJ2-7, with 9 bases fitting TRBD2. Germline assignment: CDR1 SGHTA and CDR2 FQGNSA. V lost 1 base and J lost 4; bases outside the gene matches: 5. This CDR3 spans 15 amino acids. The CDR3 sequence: CASSLVPREGYEQYF. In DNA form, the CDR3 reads TGTGCCAGCAGCTTAGTTCCGCGGGAGGGGTACGAGCAGTACTTC.

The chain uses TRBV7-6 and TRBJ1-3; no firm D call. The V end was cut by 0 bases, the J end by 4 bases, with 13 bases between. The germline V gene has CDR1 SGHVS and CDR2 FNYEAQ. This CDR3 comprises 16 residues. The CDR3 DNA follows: TGTGCCAGCAGCTTAGCCGCGGGAAGTTTCGGAAACACCATATATTTT. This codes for CASSLAAGSFGNTIYF.

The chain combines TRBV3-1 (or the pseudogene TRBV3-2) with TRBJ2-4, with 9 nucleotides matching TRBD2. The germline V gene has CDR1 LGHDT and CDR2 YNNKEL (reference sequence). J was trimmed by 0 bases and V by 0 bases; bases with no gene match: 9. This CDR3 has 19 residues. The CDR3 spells CASSQDGERGALAKNIQYF. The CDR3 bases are TGTGCCAGCAGCCAAGATGGAGAGCGGGGGGCCTTAGCCAAAAACATTCAGTACTTC.

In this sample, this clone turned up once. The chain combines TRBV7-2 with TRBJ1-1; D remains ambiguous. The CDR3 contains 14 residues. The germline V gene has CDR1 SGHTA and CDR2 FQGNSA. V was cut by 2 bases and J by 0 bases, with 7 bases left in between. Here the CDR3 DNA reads TGTGCCAGCAGCTTACAGACATTGAACACTGAAGCTTTCTTT. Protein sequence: CASSLQTLNTEAFF.

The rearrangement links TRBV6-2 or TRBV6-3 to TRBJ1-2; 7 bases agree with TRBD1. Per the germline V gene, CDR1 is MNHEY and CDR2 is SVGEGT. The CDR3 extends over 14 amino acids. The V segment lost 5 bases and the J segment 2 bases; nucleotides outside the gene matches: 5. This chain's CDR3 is CASSPGQANYGYTF. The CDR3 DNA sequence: TGTGCCAGCAGTCCCGGACAGGCCAACTATGGCTACACCTTC.

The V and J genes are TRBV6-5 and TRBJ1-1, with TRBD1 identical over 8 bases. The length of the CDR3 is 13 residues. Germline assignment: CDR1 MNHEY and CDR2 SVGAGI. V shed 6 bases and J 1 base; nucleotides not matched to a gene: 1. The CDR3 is CASRQGANTEAFF. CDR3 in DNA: TGTGCCAGCAGGCAGGGGGCGAACACTGAAGCTTTCTTT.

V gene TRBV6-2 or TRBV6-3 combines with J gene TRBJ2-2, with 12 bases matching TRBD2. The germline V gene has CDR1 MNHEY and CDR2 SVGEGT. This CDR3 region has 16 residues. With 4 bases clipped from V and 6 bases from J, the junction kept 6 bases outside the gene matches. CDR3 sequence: CASSLGLAGRSGELFF. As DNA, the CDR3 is TGTGCCAGCAGTTTAGGACTAGCGGGAAGGTCCGGGGAGCTGTTTTTT.

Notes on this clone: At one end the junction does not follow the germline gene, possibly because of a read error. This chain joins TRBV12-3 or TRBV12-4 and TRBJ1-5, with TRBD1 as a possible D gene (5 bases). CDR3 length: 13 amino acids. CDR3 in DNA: TGTGCCAGCAGCTTAGGATACCAGGGACCCCAGCATTTT. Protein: CASSLGYQGPQHF.

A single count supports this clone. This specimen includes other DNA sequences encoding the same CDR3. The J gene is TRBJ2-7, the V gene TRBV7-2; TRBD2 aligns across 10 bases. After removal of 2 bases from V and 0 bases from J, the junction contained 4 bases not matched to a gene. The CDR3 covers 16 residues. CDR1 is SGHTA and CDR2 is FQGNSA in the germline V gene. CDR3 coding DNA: TGTGCCAGCAGCTTAACTACTAGCGGGATCTCCTACGAGCAGTACTTC. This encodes CASSLTTSGISYEQYF. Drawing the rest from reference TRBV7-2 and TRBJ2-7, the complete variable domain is GAGVSQSPSNKVTEKGKDVELRCDPISGHTALYWYRQSLGQGLEFLIYFQGNSAPDKSGLPSDRFSAERTGGSVSTLTIQRTQQEDSAVYLCASSLTTSGISYEQYFGPGTRLTVT.

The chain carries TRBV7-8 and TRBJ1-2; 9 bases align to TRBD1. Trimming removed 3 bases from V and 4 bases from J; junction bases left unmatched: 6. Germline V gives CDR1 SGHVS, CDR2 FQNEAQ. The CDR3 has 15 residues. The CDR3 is CASSFRDREVYGYTF. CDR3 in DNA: TGTGCCAGCAGCTTTCGGGACAGGGAGGTCTATGGCTACACCTTC.

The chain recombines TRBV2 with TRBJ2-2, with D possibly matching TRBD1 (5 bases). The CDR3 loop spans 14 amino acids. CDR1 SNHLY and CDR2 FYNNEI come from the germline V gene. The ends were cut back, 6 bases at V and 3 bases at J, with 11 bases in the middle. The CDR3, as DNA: TGTGCCAGCAGGATGGACACGTACACCGGGGAGCTGTTTTTT. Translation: CASRMDTYTGELFF. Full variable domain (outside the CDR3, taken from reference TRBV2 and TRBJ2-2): EPEVTQTPSHQVTQMGQEVILRCVPISNHLYFYWYRQILGQKVEFLVSFYNNEISEKSEIFDDQFSVERPDGSNFTLKIRSTKLEDSAMYFCASRMDTYTGELFFGEGSRLTVL.

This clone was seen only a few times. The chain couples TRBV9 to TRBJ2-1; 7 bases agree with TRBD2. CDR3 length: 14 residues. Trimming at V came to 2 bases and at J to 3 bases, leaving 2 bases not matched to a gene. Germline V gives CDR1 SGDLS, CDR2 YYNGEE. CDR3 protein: CASSVSGVYNEQFF. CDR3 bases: TGTGCCAGCAGCGTGAGCGGGGTCTACAATGAGCAGTTCTTC.

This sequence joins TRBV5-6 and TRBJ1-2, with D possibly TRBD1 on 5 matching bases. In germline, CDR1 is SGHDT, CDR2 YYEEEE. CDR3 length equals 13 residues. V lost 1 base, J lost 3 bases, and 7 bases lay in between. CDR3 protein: CASSLSRDYGYTF. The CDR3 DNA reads TGTGCCAGCAGCTTGAGCAGGGACTATGGCTACACCTTC.

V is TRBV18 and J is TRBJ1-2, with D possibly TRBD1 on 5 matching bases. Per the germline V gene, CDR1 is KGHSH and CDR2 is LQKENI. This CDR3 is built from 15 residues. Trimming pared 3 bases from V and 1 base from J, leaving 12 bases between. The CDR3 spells CASSPPAGDNYGYTF. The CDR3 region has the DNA TGTGCCAGCTCACCTCCCGCGGGGGATAACTATGGCTACACCTTC.

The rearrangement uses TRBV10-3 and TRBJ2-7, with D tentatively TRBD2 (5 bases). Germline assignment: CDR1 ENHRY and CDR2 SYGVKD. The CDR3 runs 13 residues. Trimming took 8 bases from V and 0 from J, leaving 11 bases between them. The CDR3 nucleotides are TGTGCCATCCAGGTCGGGGTCTCCTACGAGCAGTACTTC. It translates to CAIQVGVSYEQYF.

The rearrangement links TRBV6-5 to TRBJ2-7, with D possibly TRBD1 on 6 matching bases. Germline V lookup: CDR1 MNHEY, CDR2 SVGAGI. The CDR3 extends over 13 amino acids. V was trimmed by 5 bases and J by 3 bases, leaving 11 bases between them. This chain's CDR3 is CASSPTGLYEQYF. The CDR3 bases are TGTGCCAGCAGTCCAACAGGGCTCTACGAGCAGTACTTC.

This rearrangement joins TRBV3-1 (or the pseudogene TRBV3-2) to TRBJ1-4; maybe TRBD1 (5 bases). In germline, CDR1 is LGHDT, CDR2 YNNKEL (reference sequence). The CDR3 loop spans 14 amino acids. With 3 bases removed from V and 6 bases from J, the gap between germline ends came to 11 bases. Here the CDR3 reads CASSHGQKDEKLFF. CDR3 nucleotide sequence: TGTGCCAGCAGCCATGGACAAAAGGATGAAAAACTGTTTTTT.

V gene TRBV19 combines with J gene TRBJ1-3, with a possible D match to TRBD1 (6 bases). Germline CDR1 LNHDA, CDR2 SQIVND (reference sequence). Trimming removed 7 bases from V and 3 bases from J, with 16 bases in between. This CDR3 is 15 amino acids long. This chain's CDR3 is CASTETGNNGNTIYF. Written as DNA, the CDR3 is TGTGCCAGTACCGAAACAGGGAATAATGGAAACACCATATATTTT.